This is a list of T cell receptor beta chains from one sample in a study of T cells of healthy individuals. TCRdb independently ran MiXCR on the 5' RACE reads; one entry per CDR3 protein. The data contain nearly 100,000 distinct CDR3 sequences, about 16% of them seen just once; the ten biggest clones take up 6.2%. Receptors originate from a human donor in good health. Each CDR3 is given with its conserved first and last residue. A D gene is named only where the DNA matches it firmly. Only part of the rows carry a size: once, few, many, or a class if the clone is expanded.

d_call: -; v_call: TRBV5-1; clone_size: -; j_call: TRBJ2-2; cdr3_aa: CASRQAWRNTGELFF; cdr3_nt: TGCGCCAGCCGACAGGCGTGGAGGAACACCGGGGAGCTGTTTTTT
d_call: -; v_call: TRBV20-1; clone_size: many; j_call: TRBJ1-5; cdr3_aa: CSARVPGVQPQHF; cdr3_nt: TGCAGTGCTAGAGTCCCCGGGGTTCAGCCCCAGCATTTT
d_call: TRBD1; v_call: TRBV5-1; clone_size: few; j_call: TRBJ1-1; cdr3_aa: CASSLQGLEMNTEAFF; cdr3_nt: TGCGCCAGCAGCTTACAGGGGTTAGAGATGAACACTGAAGCTTTCTTT
d_call: -; v_call: TRBV12-2; clone_size: few; j_call: TRBJ2-2; cdr3_aa: CASLELGDRVTGELFF; cdr3_nt: TGTGCAAGTCTCGAACTCGGGGACAGGGTTACCGGGGAGCTGTTTTTT
d_call: -; v_call: TRBV20-1; clone_size: -; j_call: TRBJ2-1; cdr3_aa: CSASQKGRSYNEQFF; cdr3_nt: TGCAGTGCTAGCCAAAAGGGACGCTCCTACAATGAGCAGTTCTTC
d_call: TRBD1; v_call: TRBV4-3; clone_size: many; j_call: TRBJ1-6; cdr3_aa: CASSRTGVNSPLHF; cdr3_nt: TGCGCCAGCAGCCGGACAGGGGTTAATTCACCCCTCCACTTT
d_call: TRBD1; v_call: TRBV7-2; clone_size: -; j_call: TRBJ1-1; cdr3_aa: CASSQGGLREAFF; cdr3_nt: TGTGCCAGCAGCCAGGGGGGTCTTCGTGAAGCTTTCTTT
d_call: -; v_call: TRBV2; clone_size: many; j_call: TRBJ2-6; cdr3_aa: CASSDRSGANVLTF; cdr3_nt: TGTGCCAGCAGTGATCGGTCTGGGGCCAACGTCCTGACTTTC
d_call: -; v_call: TRBV6-2/TRBV6-3; clone_size: -; j_call: TRBJ2-7; cdr3_aa: CASLSEPNSYEQYF; cdr3_nt: TGTGCCAGCCTCAGCGAACCCAACTCCTACGAGCAGTACTTC
d_call: TRBD2; v_call: TRBV7-9; clone_size: many; j_call: TRBJ2-1; cdr3_aa: CASSLAVAGYNEQFF; cdr3_nt: TGTGCCAGCAGCTTAGCGGTAGCGGGATACAATGAGCAGTTCTTC
d_call: -; v_call: TRBV2; clone_size: medium-sized; j_call: TRBJ2-7; cdr3_aa: CASSVSLREQYF; cdr3_nt: TGTGCCAGCAGTGTATCCCTCCGCGAGCAGTACTTC
d_call: TRBD1; v_call: TRBV12-5; clone_size: many; j_call: TRBJ2-2; cdr3_aa: CASGEFPGTAANTGELFF; cdr3_nt: TGTGCTAGTGGTGAATTCCCTGGGACAGCCGCGAACACCGGGGAGCTGTTTTTT
d_call: TRBD2; v_call: TRBV29-1; clone_size: many; j_call: TRBJ2-2; cdr3_aa: CSVGPPSGGDTGELFF; cdr3_nt: TGCAGCGTTGGGCCCCCTAGCGGGGGGGACACCGGGGAGCTGTTTTTT
d_call: -; v_call: TRBV6-5; clone_size: few; j_call: TRBJ2-3; cdr3_aa: CASSYVQSTDTQYF; cdr3_nt: TGTGCCAGCAGTTACGTGCAGAGCACAGATACGCAGTATTTT
d_call: -; v_call: TRBV28; clone_size: many; j_call: TRBJ1-5; cdr3_aa: CASSPQGLAQHF; cdr3_nt: TGTGCCAGCAGCCCACAGGGCCTGGCCCAGCATTTT
d_call: TRBD2; v_call: TRBV27; clone_size: many; j_call: TRBJ2-7; cdr3_aa: CARSPGAVKRTSGSYEQYF; cdr3_nt: TGTGCCAGAAGCCCCGGGGCCGTCAAAAGGACTAGCGGGTCCTACGAGCAGTACTTC
d_call: -; v_call: TRBV29-1; clone_size: few; j_call: TRBJ2-3; cdr3_aa: CSVELPGDTQYF; cdr3_nt: TGCAGCGTTGAACTTCCAGGAGATACGCAGTATTTT
d_call: TRBD2; v_call: TRBV4-2; clone_size: few; j_call: TRBJ2-1; cdr3_aa: CASSQRTSGDNEQFF; cdr3_nt: TGTGCCAGCAGCCAACGGACTAGCGGGGACAATGAGCAGTTCTTC
d_call: TRBD1; v_call: TRBV29-1; clone_size: few; j_call: TRBJ1-2; cdr3_aa: CSVDAGTGDGYTF; cdr3_nt: TGCAGCGTTGACGCGGGGACAGGGGATGGCTACACCTTC
d_call: TRBD1; v_call: TRBV15; clone_size: many; j_call: TRBJ1-2; cdr3_aa: CATSRDRGDGYTF; cdr3_nt: TGTGCCACCAGCAGGGACAGGGGCGATGGCTACACCTTC
d_call: -; v_call: TRBV7-9; clone_size: -; j_call: TRBJ2-1; cdr3_aa: CASSGQTMEQFF; cdr3_nt: TGTGCCAGCAGCGGTCAAACTATGGAGCAGTTCTTC
d_call: TRBD2; v_call: TRBV5-1; clone_size: -; j_call: TRBJ2-2; cdr3_aa: CASSLKPSGGYTGELFF; cdr3_nt: TGCGCCAGCAGCTTGAAGCCTAGCGGGGGTTACACCGGGGAGCTGTTTTTT
d_call: -; v_call: TRBV6-5; clone_size: -; j_call: TRBJ2-3; cdr3_aa: CASGYSGLGDTQYF; cdr3_nt: TGTGCCAGCGGTTACTCGGGGTTGGGGGATACGCAGTATTTT
d_call: -; v_call: TRBV11-2; clone_size: once; j_call: TRBJ1-3; cdr3_aa: CASSHPAQDHDLYGNTIYF; cdr3_nt: TGTGCCAGCAGCCACCCAGCCCAGGACCACGACCTTTATGGAAACACCATATATTTT
d_call: -; v_call: TRBV30; clone_size: -; j_call: TRBJ1-2; cdr3_aa: CAWSVGQTAYGYTF; cdr3_nt: TGTGCCTGGAGTGTAGGGCAGACTGCCTATGGCTACACCTTC
d_call: -; v_call: TRBV6-5; clone_size: many; j_call: TRBJ2-4; cdr3_aa: CASSYGGRENIQYF; cdr3_nt: TGTGCCAGCAGTTACGGAGGGAGAGAAAACATTCAGTACTTC
d_call: -; v_call: TRBV24-1; clone_size: -; j_call: TRBJ2-2; cdr3_aa: CATSTGARDTGELFF; cdr3_nt: TGTGCCACCAGTACAGGGGCGCGGGATACCGGGGAGCTGTTTTTT
d_call: -; v_call: TRBV9; clone_size: -; j_call: TRBJ1-1; cdr3_aa: CASTGREMNTEAFF; cdr3_nt: TGTGCCAGCACGGGGCGTGAGATGAACACTGAAGCTTTCTTT
d_call: -; v_call: TRBV6-5; clone_size: many; j_call: TRBJ1-2; cdr3_aa: CASSQQGWDYGYTF; cdr3_nt: TGTGCCAGCAGTCAACAGGGCTGGGACTATGGCTACACCTTC
d_call: -; v_call: TRBV20-1; clone_size: many; j_call: TRBJ2-3; cdr3_aa: CSAEPSSTDTQYF; cdr3_nt: TGCAGTGCAGAGCCATCTAGCACAGATACGCAGTATTTT
d_call: -; v_call: TRBV11-2; clone_size: -; j_call: TRBJ1-3; cdr3_aa: CASSPMRAGNTIYF; cdr3_nt: TGTGCCAGCAGCCCAATGAGGGCTGGAAACACCATATATTTT
d_call: TRBD1; v_call: TRBV12-3/TRBV12-4; clone_size: few; j_call: TRBJ1-5; cdr3_aa: CASRTGTGDSNQPQHF; cdr3_nt: TGTGCCAGCAGAACCGGGACAGGGGATAGCAATCAGCCCCAGCATTTT
d_call: -; v_call: TRBV10-3; clone_size: few; j_call: TRBJ1-6; cdr3_aa: CAIGGGRNNSPLHF; cdr3_nt: TGTGCCATCGGAGGGGGGCGGAATAATTCACCCCTCCACTTT
d_call: TRBD2; v_call: TRBV7-2; clone_size: few; j_call: TRBJ2-5; cdr3_aa: CASSLGLSGSSETQYF; cdr3_nt: TGTGCCAGCAGCTTAGGCCTTAGCGGGAGTTCAGAGACCCAGTACTTC
d_call: -; v_call: TRBV5-1; clone_size: -; j_call: TRBJ2-3; cdr3_aa: CASSLRGIVTDTQYF; cdr3_nt: TGCGCCAGCAGCTTGAGGGGAATCGTCACAGATACGCAGTATTTT
d_call: TRBD2; v_call: TRBV7-7; clone_size: few; j_call: TRBJ2-7; cdr3_aa: CASSPGTSGSGEQYF; cdr3_nt: TGTGCTAGCAGCCCCGGTACTAGCGGGAGTGGCGAGCAGTACTTC
d_call: -; v_call: TRBV28; clone_size: few; j_call: TRBJ2-5; cdr3_aa: CASSLWQQQETQYF; cdr3_nt: TGTGCCAGCAGTTTGTGGCAACAACAAGAGACCCAGTACTTC
d_call: -; v_call: TRBV28; clone_size: few; j_call: TRBJ2-7; cdr3_aa: CASSHLGGTPRNEQYF; cdr3_nt: TGTGCCAGCAGCCACCTCGGTGGGACTCCGAGAAACGAGCAGTACTTC
d_call: -; v_call: TRBV4-1; clone_size: -; j_call: TRBJ1-6; cdr3_aa: CASSQVAAPNSPLHF; cdr3_nt: TGCGCCAGCAGCCAAGTGGCGGCCCCTAATTCACCCCTCCACTTT
d_call: TRBD2; v_call: TRBV29-1; clone_size: many; j_call: TRBJ2-1; cdr3_aa: CSVEDPRTREPISYNEQFF; cdr3_nt: TGCAGCGTTGAAGATCCTAGGACTAGGGAACCGATTTCCTACAATGAGCAGTTCTTC